Listed here is a single TCR beta chain. The antigen remains unidentified. The data originate from a study of OX40 agonist ivuxolimab in advanced cancers. Study-wide background: Patients were dosed intravenously with ivuxolimab at 0.01 to 10 mg/kg every 2 weeks. Study observations and caveats: Relative to CD4+ cells, CD8+ T cells on average had more expanded clones.

The CDR3 has 13 residues. Germline CDR1 SGHRS, CDR2 YFSETQ. V was shortened by 0 bases and J by 6 bases, with 7 bases between the two germline ends. Sequencing was performed with immunoSEQ multiplex PCR; in TCRdb, only in-frame clones are kept and a portion is missing. The data hold some 58,000 clones, with approximately 84% observed a single time. The sequenced sample was CD4+ or CD8+ T cells sorted from blood, obtained in a trial of the OX40 agonist ivuxolimab. The chain is built from TRBV5-1 and TRBJ2-1; D gene ambiguous. The source is an adult with an advanced solid tumor such as melanoma, head and neck, liver or kidney cancer. The CDR3 spells CASSLVVLNEQFF. CDR3 nucleotides: TGCGCCAGCAGCTTGGTGGTCCTCAATGAGCAGTTCTTC.